The 23 T cell receptor beta chains listed next were all sequenced from one sample in a study of T cell responses to AZD1222 COVID-19 vaccine. Measured with immunoSEQ multiplex PCR; TCRdb has only the in-frame clones, and not every one. Of fewer than 110,000 clones in the sample, about nine tenths were seen once. Sample: peripheral blood, taken on day 0 of AZD1222 vaccination. The receptor set was obtained from an adult in good health.

V gene TRBV2 combines with J gene TRBJ2-2; 7 bases are a match to TRBD1. The V segment lost 5 bases and the J segment 2 bases; nucleotides outside the gene matches: 5. Germline V gene sequence: CDR1 SNHLY, CDR2 FYNNEI. The CDR3 totals 15 residues. CDR3 nucleotide sequence: TGTGCCAGCAGTCTGGACAGGTTTAACACCGGGGAGCTGTTTTTT. Its protein is CASSLDRFNTGELFF.

V and J are TRBV11-3 and TRBJ2-7, with D unclear. There are 12 residues in the CDR3. The V gene lost 6 bases and the J gene lost 7 bases, with 13 bases spanning the gap. CDR1 and CDR2 from the germline V gene are SGHNT and YENEEA. CDR3 amino acids: CASSQKGVEQYF. The CDR3 DNA reads as TGTGCCAGCAGTCAGAAGGGTGTGGAGCAGTACTTC.

The V and J genes are TRBV29-1 and TRBJ2-5; the D is unclear. Trimming pared 4 bases from V and 2 bases from J, leaving 11 bases between. CDR1 and CDR2 from the germline V gene are SQVTM and ANQGSEA. The CDR3 is 13 residues long. The CDR3 sequence: CSVGLQTQETQYF. Written as DNA, the CDR3 is TGCAGCGTTGGGCTGCAGACACAAGAGACCCAGTACTTC.

The genes are TRBV7-2 and TRBJ1-1; unclear D gene. The ends were cut back, 1 base at V and 4 bases at J, with 7 bases in the middle. The CDR3 totals 13 residues. The germline V gene has CDR1 SGHTA and CDR2 FQGNSA. The CDR3 loop is CASSLDSPTEAFF. CDR3 nucleotides: TGTGCCAGCAGCTTAGACAGCCCCACTGAAGCTTTCTTT. The variable domain in full, completed from reference TRBV7-2 and TRBJ1-1, reads GAGVSQSPSNKVTEKGKDVELRCDPISGHTALYWYRQSLGQGLEFLIYFQGNSAPDKSGLPSDRFSAERTGGSVSTLTIQRTQQEDSAVYLCASSLDSPTEAFFGQGTRLTVV.

The chain is built from TRBV28 and TRBJ1-1, with no clear D. CDR3 length equals 15 residues. Trimming left V 6 bases short and J 1 base short, with 15 bases between. CDR1 and CDR2 from the germline V gene are MDHEN and SYDVKM. The CDR3 sequence: CASSQRFGRNTEAFF. The CDR3 DNA reads as TGTGCCAGCAGCCAGCGATTTGGGAGGAACACTGAAGCTTTCTTT. Together with reference TRBV28 and TRBJ1-1, the CDR3 gives the full variable domain: DVKVTQSSRYLVKRTGEKVFLECVQDMDHENMFWYRQDPGLGLRLIYFSYDVKMKEKGDIPEGYSVSREKKERFSLILESASTNQTSMYLCASSQRFGRNTEAFFGQGTRLTVV.

The V gene is TRBV5-1, the J gene TRBJ1-1; D gene unclear. CDR1 and CDR2 from the germline V gene are SGHRS and YFSETQ. The CDR3 has 14 amino acids. V lost 3 bases and J lost 4, with 13 bases in between. The DNA of the CDR3 is TGCGCCAGCAGCTCCTCGAATCAGTTCACTGAAGCTTTCTTT. Translated: CASSSSNQFTEAFF.

V is TRBV10-3 and J is TRBJ2-2; TRBD2 agrees at 9 bases. The germline V gene has CDR1 ENHRY and CDR2 SYGVKD. The length of the CDR3 is 17 residues. V was pared by 7 bases and J by 0 bases, with 9 bases of the junction left unmatched. The CDR3 reads CAITPSSGGPNTGELFF. Written as DNA, the CDR3 is TGTGCCATCACCCCTAGTAGCGGGGGTCCGAACACCGGGGAGCTGTTTTTT.

This sequence joins TRBV27 and TRBJ2-1, with D tentatively TRBD1 (5 bases). Trimming removed 0 bases from V and 4 bases from J, with 19 bases in between. Germline CDR1 MNHEY, CDR2 SMNVEV (reference sequence). There are 18 residues in the CDR3. The CDR3 loop is CASSLSELGAVGYNEQFF. DNA of the CDR3: TGTGCCAGCAGTTTATCCGAGCTTGGGGCAGTGGGATACAATGAGCAGTTCTTC.

This chain uses TRBV7-2 with TRBJ2-1; weak D call: TRBD2 (5 bases). The CDR3 covers 16 residues. Germline assignment: CDR1 SGHTA and CDR2 FQGNSA. Trimming took 5 bases from V and 2 from J, leaving 16 bases between them. CDR3 sequence (DNA): TGTGCCAGCAGCCTGACTGTGGGAGAGGCCTACAATGAGCAGTTCTTC. Translated, it gives CASSLTVGEAYNEQFF.

The rearrangement uses TRBV7-3 and TRBJ2-3; a weak D match, TRBD2 (6 bases). Germline values: CDR1 SGHTA, CDR2 FQGTGA. The V gene lost 4 bases and the J gene lost 12 bases, with 17 bases spanning the gap. This CDR3 spans 13 amino acids. The CDR3 reads CASSSGTQAYQYF. The CDR3, as DNA: TGTGCCAGCAGCTCCGGGACTCAAGCTTACCAGTATTTT.

In nucleotides, the CDR3 is TGCGCCAGCAGCCAAGAGTTCGGACTAGCGGGGACGGATACGCAGTATTTT. This sequence encodes CASSQEFGLAGTDTQYF. The chain carries TRBV4-1 and TRBJ2-3; 12 bases map to TRBD2. The J segment lost 6 bases and the V segment lost 0 bases, leaving 7 bases of the junction unmatched. The CDR3 is 17 residues long. The germline CDR1 and CDR2 sequences are MGHRA and YSYEKL.

CDR3 sequence (DNA): TGTGCCTGGAGCCCAATAGCGGGGGTTTACAATGAGCAGTTCTTC. It yields the protein CAWSPIAGVYNEQFF. The chain joins TRBV30 to TRBJ2-1; 9 bases match TRBD2. The CDR3 consists of 15 residues. Germline-derived CDR1 and CDR2 are GTSNPN and SVGIG (reference sequence). The V gene end was trimmed by 3 bases and the J gene end by 4 bases; junction bases not matched to a gene: 7.

The chain employs TRBV19 and TRBJ2-7, with TRBD2 matching 8 bases. V was pared by 5 bases and J by 3 bases, with 6 bases of the junction left unmatched. Germline lookup yields CDR1 LNHDA and CDR2 SQIVND (reference sequence). The CDR3 is made up of 14 amino acids. The CDR3 loop reads CASSVGGGIYEQYF. Here the CDR3 DNA reads TGTGCCAGTAGTGTTGGCGGGGGGATCTACGAGCAGTACTTC.

The chain couples TRBV9 to TRBJ2-7; 8 nucleotides line up with TRBD2. The germline V gene has CDR1 SGDLS and CDR2 YYNGEE. V lost 5 bases and J lost 2; bases outside the gene matches: 6. This CDR3 is built from 14 residues. The CDR3 loop is CASSGSGSPYEQYF. The CDR3 nucleotides read TGTGCCAGCAGTGGAAGCGGGAGTCCCTACGAGCAGTACTTC.

The chain combines TRBV7-8 with TRBJ1-1; 9 bases agree with TRBD1. The CDR3 runs 17 residues. Germline CDR1 and CDR2: SGHVS and FQNEAQ. V trimming: 1 base; J trimming: 0 bases; junction bases outside the gene matches: 6. CDR3 region: CASSLVTGGDMNTEAFF. In DNA form, the CDR3 reads TGTGCCAGCAGCTTAGTAACAGGGGGCGACATGAACACTGAAGCTTTCTTT.

The genes are TRBV6-2 or TRBV6-3 and TRBJ1-4; unclear D gene. The germline V and J ends were trimmed by 6 bases and 16 bases, with 18 bases remaining between them. The CDR3 totals 12 residues. Germline CDR1 and CDR2: MNHEY and SVGEGT. As DNA, the CDR3 is TGTGCCAGCAGCCGCCGTAACGGGGATGCGTTTTTT. Translated, it gives CASSRRNGDAFF.

The rearrangement uses TRBV11-1 and TRBJ2-1, with a possible D match to TRBD1 (7 bases). This CDR3 spans 16 amino acids. Germline CDR1 SGHAT, CDR2 FQDESV (reference sequence). V lost 5 bases, J lost 8 bases, and 22 bases lay in between. CDR3 amino acids: CASSQGRGAAGDEQFF. CDR3 in DNA: TGTGCCAGCAGCCAGGGCAGGGGGGCAGCAGGGGATGAGCAGTTCTTC.

The rearrangement links TRBV6-1 to TRBJ1-1; no clear D gene. CDR1 is MNHNS, CDR2 SASEGT, per germline. V was cut by 3 bases and J by 1 base, with 9 bases left in between. This CDR3 is built from 14 residues. CDR3 protein: CASSDQITNTEAFF. CDR3 DNA sequence: TGTGCCAGCAGTGATCAGATAACGAACACTGAAGCTTTCTTT.

This chain uses TRBV7-2 with TRBJ2-1, with 12 positions matching TRBD2. Germline CDR1 reads SGHTA; CDR2 reads FQGNSA. CDR3 length: 15 residues. With 4 bases clipped from V and 7 bases from J, the junction kept 5 bases outside the gene matches. CDR3 nucleotides: TGTGCCAGCAGCTCTAGCGGGAGGGCTACAAATGAGCAGTTCTTC. Translating it yields CASSSSGRATNEQFF.

CDR3 in DNA: TGTGCCAGCAGCCTCCCCGAGGACAACACAGATACGCAGTATTTT. This gives the protein CASSLPEDNTDTQYF. The V and J genes are TRBV5-6 and TRBJ2-3, with D perhaps matching TRBD1 (5 bases). The CDR3 consists of 15 residues. From germline, CDR1 is SGHDT and CDR2 YYEEEE. With 4 bases removed from V and 2 bases from J, the gap between germline ends came to 14 bases.

This clone was seen once. The genes are TRBV7-2 and TRBJ2-7; 9 bases line up with TRBD2. J lost 4 bases, V lost 5 bases, and 6 bases had no gene match. Looked up from germline, CDR1 is SGHTA and CDR2 is FQGNSA. This CDR3 comprises 14 residues. The chain's CDR3 is CASSTGTSRYEQYF. The CDR3 nucleotides are TGTGCCAGCAGCACTGGGACTAGCCGATACGAGCAGTACTTC.

This chain connects TRBV2 to TRBJ2-5; perhaps TRBD1 as D (5 bases). The CDR3 loop spans 13 amino acids. The V and J ends lost 4 bases and 1 base respectively, with 7 bases between them. CDR1 is SNHLY, CDR2 FYNNEI, per germline. CDR3: CASSADSQETQYF. As DNA, the CDR3 is TGTGCCAGCAGTGCAGACAGCCAAGAGACCCAGTACTTC.

The gene calls are TRBV7-9 and TRBJ1-1, with D hard to call. Deletions cut 8 bases from V and 4 bases from J, with 8 bases between. Per the germline V gene, CDR1 is SEHNR and CDR2 is FQNEAQ (reference sequence). This CDR3 spans 11 amino acids. For the CDR3, the DNA is TGTGCCAGCGGCCGGGGCACTGAAGCTTTCTTT. This sequence encodes CASGRGTEAFF.